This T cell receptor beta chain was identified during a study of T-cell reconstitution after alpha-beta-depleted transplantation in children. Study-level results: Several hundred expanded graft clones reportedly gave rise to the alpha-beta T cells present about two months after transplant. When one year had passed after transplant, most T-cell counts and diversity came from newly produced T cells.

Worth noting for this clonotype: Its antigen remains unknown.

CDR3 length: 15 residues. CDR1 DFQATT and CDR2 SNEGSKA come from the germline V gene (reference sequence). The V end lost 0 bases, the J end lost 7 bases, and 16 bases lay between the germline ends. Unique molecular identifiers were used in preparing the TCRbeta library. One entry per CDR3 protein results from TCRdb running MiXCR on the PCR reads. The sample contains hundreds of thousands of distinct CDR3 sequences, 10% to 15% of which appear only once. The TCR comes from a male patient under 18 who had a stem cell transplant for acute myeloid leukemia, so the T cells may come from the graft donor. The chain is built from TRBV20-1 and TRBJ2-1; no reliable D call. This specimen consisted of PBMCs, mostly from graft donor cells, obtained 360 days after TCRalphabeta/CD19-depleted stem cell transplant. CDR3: CSARDSNRLRNEQFF. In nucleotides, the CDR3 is TGCAGTGCTAGAGATTCTAACCGGTTAAGGAATGAGCAGTTCTTC.